This TCR beta chain was captured in a study of blood T cell repertoires in COVID-19. The V gene end was trimmed by 2 bases and the J gene end by 2 bases; junction bases not matched to a gene: 1. CDR3 size: 14 residues. Per the germline V gene, CDR1 is MGHRA and CDR2 is YSYEKL. The data were produced by immunoSEQ multiplex PCR, yet TCRdb's version contains in-frame clones alone and is incomplete. The sample has more than 400,000 clones, approximately 90% seen once; the top ten hold 0.65% to 0.9%. The sequencing sample was made of PBMCs or T cells enriched from blood (not recorded which). V usage is TRBV4-1 and J usage is TRBJ1-2; TRBD1 matches at 8 bases. The receptor comes from a woman aged 18 to 35 who had recovered from COVID-19. The CDR3 spells CASSQRQGNYGYTF. For the CDR3, the DNA is TGCGCCAGCAGCCAACGACAGGGGAACTATGGCTACACCTTC.